One sample yielded the 10 T cell receptor beta chains listed below, sequenced in a study of T cell changes during pregnancy in multiple sclerosis. Method: immunoSEQ multiplex PCR; TCRdb's copy keeps in-frame clones and lacks some. The sample has 70,000 or so clones, roughly 91% seen once. Sequenced here: peripheral blood, sampled in the third trimester of pregnancy. These receptors were obtained from a female donor in good health, enrolled as a control in a pregnancy study.

The chain combines TRBV2 with TRBJ1-2; TRBD1 matches at 12 bases. V was clipped by 7 bases and J by 4 bases; unmatched bases: 13. CDR3 length: 17 residues. CDR1 is SNHLY and CDR2 is FYNNEI in the germline V gene. CDR3 nucleotides: TGTGCCAGCACCCTCCCCCGGGGGACAGGGGGCGGCTATGGCTACACCTTC. Protein product: CASTLPRGTGGGYGYTF.

This clone was counted only a few times. This chain uses TRBV7-8 with TRBJ1-1, with no clear D. This CDR3 spans 13 amino acids. V lost 6 bases and J 1 base, leaving 9 bases between the germline ends. CDR1 SGHVS and CDR2 FQNEAQ come from the germline V gene. The CDR3 bases are TGTGCCAGCAGTAGAACCCCGAACACTGAAGCTTTCTTT. Protein sequence: CASSRTPNTEAFF. Variable domain in full (rest from reference TRBV7-8 and TRBJ1-1): GAGVSQSPRYKVAKRGQDVALRCDPISGHVSLFWYQQALGQGPEFLTYFQNEAQLDKSGLPSDRFFAERPEGSVSTLKIQRTQQEDSAVYLCASSRTPNTEAFFGQGTRLTVV.

This chain links TRBV19 with TRBJ1-1; 9 bases match TRBD1. Losses at the gene ends were 3 bases for V and 10 bases for J; bases not matched to a gene: 9. The CDR3 consists of 14 residues. Looked up from germline, CDR1 is LNHDA and CDR2 is SQIVND (reference sequence). This CDR3 reads CASSMGTGLSPAFF. The CDR3 coding sequence is TGTGCCAGTAGTATGGGGACAGGGCTAAGTCCAGCTTTCTTT.

V usage is TRBV4-1 and J usage is TRBJ2-1; D might be TRBD2 (5 bases). The CDR3 length is 15 residues. The V gene lost 0 bases and the J gene lost 4 bases, with 10 bases spanning the gap. CDR1 and CDR2 from the germline V gene are MGHRA and YSYEKL. CDR3 in DNA: TGCGCCAGCAGCCAAGATCGGGGTCAGTACAATGAGCAGTTCTTC. This codes for CASSQDRGQYNEQFF.

The V call is TRBV20-1, the J call TRBJ1-2, with a weak D call TRBD1 (6 bases). CDR1 and CDR2 (germline): DFQATT, SNEGSKA (reference sequence). The CDR3 loop spans 11 amino acids. Between the trimmed V and J ends, which lost 6 bases and 8 bases, there was a span of 13 bases. In DNA form, the CDR3 reads TGCAGTGCCATGGGGGCGATCGGCTACACCTTC. This gives the protein CSAMGAIGYTF.

This clone occurred once. V and J are TRBV6-5 and TRBJ1-2; maybe TRBD1 (6 bases). The CDR3 is 15 amino acids. Trimming left V 6 bases short and J 6 bases short, with 20 bases between. The germline V gene has CDR1 MNHEY and CDR2 SVGAGI. Written as DNA, the CDR3 is TGTGCCAGCAGAATACAGGGACAAACCTCGAATGGCTACACCTTC. This gives the protein CASRIQGQTSNGYTF.

V is TRBV14 and J is TRBJ2-3; D is undetermined. This CDR3 spans 15 amino acids. V was trimmed by 0 bases and J by 1 base, leaving 8 bases between them. Germline CDR1 SGHDN, CDR2 FVKESK. The CDR3 loop is CASSQDIAGTDTQYF. CDR3 bases: TGTGCCAGCAGCCAAGATATTGCAGGCACAGATACGCAGTATTTT.

This clone was seen a few times. This sequence joins TRBV5-1 and TRBJ1-1; D uncertain. The CDR3 is made up of 18 amino acids. V gave up 0 bases and J gave up 1 base, with 19 bases separating them. The germline V gene encodes CDR1 SGHRS and CDR2 YFSETQ. The chain's CDR3 is CASSLAIRGAASNTEAFF. The CDR3 DNA reads TGCGCCAGCAGCTTGGCCATTCGAGGAGCAGCATCGAACACTGAAGCTTTCTTT.

The V gene is TRBV5-4, the J gene TRBJ1-1; the match to TRBD1 covers 7 bases. V shed 4 bases, J shed 7 bases, and the junction held 10 bases outside the gene matches. Germline CDR1 SGHNT, CDR2 YYREEE (reference sequence). The CDR3 is 14 amino acids. CDR3 amino acids: CASSLQGPLYEAFF. The CDR3 DNA follows: TGTGCCAGCAGCCTACAGGGGCCGCTATATGAAGCTTTCTTT.

The count of this clone is one. This rearrangement joins TRBV7-2 to TRBJ2-3; 8 bases align to TRBD2. This CDR3 contains 13 residues. The V gene's germline CDR1 is SGHTA and CDR2 FQGNSA. V was pared by 5 bases and J by 8 bases, with 6 bases of the junction left unmatched. As DNA, the CDR3 is TGTGCCAGCAGCCTCCCGGGGGGGGGTACGCAGTATTTT. This gives the protein CASSLPGGGTQYF. Using reference TRBV7-2 and TRBJ2-3 for the parts outside the CDR3, the full variable domain is GAGVSQSPSNKVTEKGKDVELRCDPISGHTALYWYRQSLGQGLEFLIYFQGNSAPDKSGLPSDRFSAERTGGSVSTLTIQRTQQEDSAVYLCASSLPGGGTQYFGPGTRLTVL.